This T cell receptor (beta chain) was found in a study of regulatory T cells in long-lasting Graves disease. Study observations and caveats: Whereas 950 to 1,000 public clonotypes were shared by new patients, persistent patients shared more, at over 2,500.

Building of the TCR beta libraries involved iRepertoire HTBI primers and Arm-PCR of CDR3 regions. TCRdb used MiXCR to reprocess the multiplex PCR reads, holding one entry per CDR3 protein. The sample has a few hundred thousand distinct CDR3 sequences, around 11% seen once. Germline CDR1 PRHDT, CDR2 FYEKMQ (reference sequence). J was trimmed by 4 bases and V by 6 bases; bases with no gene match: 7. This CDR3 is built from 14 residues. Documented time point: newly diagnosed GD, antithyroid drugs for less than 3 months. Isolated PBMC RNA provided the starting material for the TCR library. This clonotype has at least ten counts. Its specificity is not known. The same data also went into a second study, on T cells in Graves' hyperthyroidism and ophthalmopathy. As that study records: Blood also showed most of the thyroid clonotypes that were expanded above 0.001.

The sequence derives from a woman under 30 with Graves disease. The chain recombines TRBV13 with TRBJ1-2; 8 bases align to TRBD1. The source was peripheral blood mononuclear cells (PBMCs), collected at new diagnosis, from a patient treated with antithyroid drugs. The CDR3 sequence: CASRPGGSGYGYTF. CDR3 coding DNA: TGTGCCAGCAGGCCAGGGGGCTCGGGCTATGGCTACACCTTC.